This TCR beta chain was recorded in a study of blood T cell repertoires in COVID-19. Participants came from fewer than 25 US areas, aged about 18 to 100 years. Per the original methods: It was from reference gene primer amplification that nucleated cell counts were estimated. Profiled with immunoSEQ multiplex PCR; TCRdb holds only in-frame clones, not every one. The V and J calls and clone size come from that table; D and trimming were worked out from the DNA. The sample shows some 320,000 clones, about nine tenths of them seen only once. The TCR was taken from a man between 60 and 70 years old who had recovered from COVID-19. Sequencing was performed on PBMCs or T cells enriched from blood (not recorded which).

CDR3 DNA: TGTGCCAGCAGTTTATTCGGGGAGGCCTATGGCTACACCTTC. The encoded protein is CASSLFGEAYGYTF. The chain couples TRBV28 to TRBJ1-2; D gene uncertain. The CDR3 is made up of 14 amino acids. Germline loops: CDR1 MDHEN, CDR2 SYDVKM. Between the trimmed V and J ends, which lost 1 base and 4 bases, there was a span of 10 bases.